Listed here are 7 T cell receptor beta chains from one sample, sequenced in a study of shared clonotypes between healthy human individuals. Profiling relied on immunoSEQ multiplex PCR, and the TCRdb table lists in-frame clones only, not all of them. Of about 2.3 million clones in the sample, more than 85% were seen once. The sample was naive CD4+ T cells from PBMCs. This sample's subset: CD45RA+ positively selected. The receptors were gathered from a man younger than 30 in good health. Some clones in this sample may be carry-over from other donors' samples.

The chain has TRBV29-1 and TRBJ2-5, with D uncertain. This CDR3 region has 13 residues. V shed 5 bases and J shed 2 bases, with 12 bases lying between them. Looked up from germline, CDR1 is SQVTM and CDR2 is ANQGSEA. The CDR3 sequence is CSVMGLSQETQYF. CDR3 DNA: TGCAGCGTTATGGGCTTGAGTCAAGAGACCCAGTACTTC.

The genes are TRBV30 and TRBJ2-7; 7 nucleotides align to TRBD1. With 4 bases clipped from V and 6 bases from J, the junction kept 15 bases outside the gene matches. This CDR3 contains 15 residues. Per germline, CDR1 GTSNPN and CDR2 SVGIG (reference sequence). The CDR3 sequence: CAWTPSTGANSEQYF. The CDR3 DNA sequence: TGTGCCTGGACCCCCTCCACAGGGGCAAATAGCGAGCAGTACTTC. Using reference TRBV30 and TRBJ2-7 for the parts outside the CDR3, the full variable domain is SQTIHQWPATLVQPVGSPLSLECTVEGTSNPNLYWYRQAAGRGLQLLFYSVGIGQISSEVPQNLSASRPQDRQFILSSKKLLLSDSGFYLCAWTPSTGANSEQYFGPGTRLTVT.

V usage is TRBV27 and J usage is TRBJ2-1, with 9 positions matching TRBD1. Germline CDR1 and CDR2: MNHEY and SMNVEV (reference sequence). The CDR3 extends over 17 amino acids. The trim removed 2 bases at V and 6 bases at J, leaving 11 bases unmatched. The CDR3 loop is CASSLKNRDRVFNEQFF. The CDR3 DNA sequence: TGTGCCAGCAGTTTAAAAAACCGGGACAGGGTATTCAATGAGCAGTTCTTC.

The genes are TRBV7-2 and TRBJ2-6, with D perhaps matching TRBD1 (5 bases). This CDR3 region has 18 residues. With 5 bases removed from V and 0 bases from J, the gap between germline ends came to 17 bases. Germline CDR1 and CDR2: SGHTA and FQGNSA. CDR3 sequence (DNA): TGTGCCAGCAGCATCTACAGGTATTTCGGCTCTGGGGCCAACGTCCTGACTTTC. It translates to CASSIYRYFGSGANVLTF.

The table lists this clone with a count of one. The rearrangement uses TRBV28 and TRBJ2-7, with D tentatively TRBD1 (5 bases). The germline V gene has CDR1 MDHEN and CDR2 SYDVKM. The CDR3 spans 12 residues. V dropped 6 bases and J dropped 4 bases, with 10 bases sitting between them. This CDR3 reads CASSPTEYEQYF. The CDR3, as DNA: TGTGCCAGCAGCCCGACAGAGTACGAGCAGTACTTC.

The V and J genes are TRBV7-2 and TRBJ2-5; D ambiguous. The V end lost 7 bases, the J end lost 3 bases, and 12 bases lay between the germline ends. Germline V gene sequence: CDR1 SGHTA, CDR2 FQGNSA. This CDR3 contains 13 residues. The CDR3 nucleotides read TGTGCCAGCACCCGAAGGAATGAAGAGACCCAGTACTTC. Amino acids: CASTRRNEETQYF.

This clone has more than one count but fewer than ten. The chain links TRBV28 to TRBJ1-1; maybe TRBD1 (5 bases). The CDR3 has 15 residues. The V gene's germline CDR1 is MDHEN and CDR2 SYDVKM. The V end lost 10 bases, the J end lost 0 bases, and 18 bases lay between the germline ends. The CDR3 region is CATLSSGALNTEAFF. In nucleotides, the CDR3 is TGTGCCACCCTCTCCTCCGGGGCACTGAACACTGAAGCTTTCTTT.